This TCR beta chain was documented in a study of T cell repertoires in cytomegalovirus infection. Study outcomes and limitations: Dominating the ex vivo response were TCR beta clonotypes that were CMV-specific and HLA-C-restricted. Summed frequency of shared TCR beta families picked out CMV carriers who also had the relevant HLA.

TCRdb called the reads again in MiXCR, with one record for every CDR3 protein. The data contain about 360,000 distinct CDR3 sequences, about 32% of them singletons. This clonotype was detected only a few times. What it binds is unknown. The receptor comes from a human donor in good health (CMV status not recorded). Some clones in this sample may be carry-over from other donors' samples. Sequencing used cultured PBMCs, obtained from culture after CMV antigen stimulation.

CDR3 DNA: TGTGCCAGCAGCTTGATGACAGACTGGGGCTACACCTTC. It yields the protein CASSLMTDWGYTF. J is TRBJ1-2 and V is TRBV7-2; possible D gene TRBD1, 5 bases. The germline V gene has CDR1 SGHTA and CDR2 FQGNSA. The CDR3 is 13 amino acids. Trimming pared 3 bases from V and 8 bases from J, leaving 13 bases between.